A selection of T cell receptor beta chains follows, all from one sample in a study of cytomegalovirus exposure and HLA in healthy donors. The data were produced by immunoSEQ multiplex PCR, yet TCRdb's version contains in-frame clones alone and is incomplete. The sample lists approximately 140,000 clones; more than 65% were seen once. Material: PBMCs. These receptors were collected from a man aged 50-59 years in good health and CMV-seropositive. Each CDR3 is given with its conserved first and last residue. D genes are given only for firm matches. The size entry is marked missing in some rows and otherwise reads once, few, many or a size class.

>TRBV11-2|TRBD1|TRBJ2-3|.|12
CASSQGPDTQYF
TGTGCCAGCTCACAGGGGCCAGATACGCAGTATTTT
>TRBV11-3|.|TRBJ2-3|few|13
CASSPLYMDTQYF
TGTGCCAGCAGCCCCCTTTATATGGATACGCAGTATTTT
>TRBV4-1|.|TRBJ1-5|.|14
CASSQNNRDQPQHF
TGCGCCAGCAGCCAAAATAACAGGGATCAGCCCCAGCATTTT
>TRBV6-5|TRBD1|TRBJ2-7|once|14
CASSYDQGANEQYF
TGTGCCAGCAGTTATGACCAGGGGGCGAACGAGCAGTACTTC
>TRBV10-1|TRBD2|TRBJ2-1|.|15
CASSFSGSTDNEQFF
TGCGCCAGCAGTTTTAGCGGGAGTACCGACAATGAGCAGTTCTTC
>TRBV2|.|TRBJ2-2|.|14
CASSADRPTGELFF
TGTGCCAGCAGTGCAGACAGGCCCACCGGGGAGCTGTTTTTT
>TRBV5-1|TRBD1|TRBJ1-4|.|14
CASSLGQGQEKLFF
TGCGCCAGCAGCTTGGGACAGGGTCAGGAAAAACTGTTTTTT
>TRBV19|.|TRBJ2-3|.|15
CASSIGLGSADTQYF
TGTGCCAGTAGTATAGGACTAGGGTCCGCAGATACGCAGTATTTT
>TRBV6-6|.|TRBJ1-1|.|14
CASIRSEVVTEAFF
TGTGCCAGCATCCGAAGCGAGGTCGTCACTGAAGCTTTCTTT
>TRBV4-1|.|TRBJ2-7|.|15
CASSQVPEARGEQYF
TGCGCCAGCAGCCAAGTTCCAGAAGCAAGGGGCGAGCAGTACTTC
>TRBV27|TRBD2|TRBJ2-7|.|18
CASSLSGLAGGPGYEQYF
TGTGCCAGCAGTTTATCGGGACTAGCGGGAGGGCCTGGGTACGAGCAGTACTTC
>TRBV9|TRBD2|TRBJ2-7|.|14
CASSAGLGTYEQYF
TGTGCCAGCAGCGCCGGACTAGGAACCTACGAGCAGTACTTC
>TRBV2|.|TRBJ1-4|.|13
CASTERVQGGLFF
TGTGCCAGCACCGAAAGGGTGCAGGGAGGTCTGTTTTTT
>TRBV29-1|TRBD1|TRBJ2-3|few|13
CSAGQGFTDTQYF
TGCAGCGCTGGACAGGGGTTCACAGATACGCAGTATTTT
>TRBV6-4|TRBD2|TRBJ2-1|few|15
CASSESGRSSGEQFF
TGTGCCAGCAGTGAAAGCGGGAGGTCAAGCGGTGAGCAGTTCTTC
>TRBV5-1|.|TRBJ1-2|.|13
CASSLEGLYGYTF
TGCGCCAGCAGCTTGGAGGGGCTCTATGGCTACACCTTC
>TRBV27|TRBD2|TRBJ2-5|.|15
CASSFGTSGKETQYF
TGTGCCAGCAGTTTTGGGACTAGCGGTAAAGAGACCCAGTACTTC
>TRBV6-1|.|TRBJ1-2|.|14
CATRLAGTPLGYTF
TGTGCCACCCGCCTCGCGGGGACCCCTCTTGGCTACACCTTC
>TRBV18|.|TRBJ1-1|.|14
CASSPPGARLVAFF
TGTGCCAGCTCACCTCCAGGGGCCCGACTCGTAGCTTTCTTT
>TRBV6-1|TRBD1|TRBJ2-1|.|15
CANGGQGSSYNEQFF
TGTGCCAACGGCGGACAGGGCAGCTCCTACAATGAGCAGTTCTTC
>TRBV27|.|TRBJ2-1|.|13
CASSLGSGGHQFF
TGTGCCAGCAGTTTAGGTAGCGGAGGCCACCAGTTCTTC
>TRBV2|TRBD2|TRBJ2-1|.|15
CASSVLAGGLNEQFF
TGTGCCAGCAGTGTCCTAGCGGGAGGACTCAATGAGCAGTTCTTC
>TRBV18|.|TRBJ2-7|.|12
CASSPGAYEQYF
TGTGCCAGCTCACCCGGGGCCTACGAGCAGTACTTC
>TRBV6-1|.|TRBJ1-5|.|14
CASSTGLSNQPQHF
TGTGCCAGCAGTACAGGCCTCAGCAATCAGCCCCAGCATTTT
>TRBV13|.|TRBJ2-7|.|15
CASSTTGDFSYEQYF
TGTGCCAGCAGCACCACAGGGGACTTCTCCTACGAGCAGTACTTC
>TRBV5-1|TRBD2|TRBJ2-2|.|15
CASSATSGSSGELFF
TGCGCCAGCAGCGCGACTAGCGGGAGCTCCGGGGAGCTGTTTTTT
>TRBV5-4|.|TRBJ1-6|.|16
CASSVQGSSYNSPLHF
TGTGCCAGCAGCGTACAGGGAAGCTCCTATAATTCACCCCTCCACTTT
>TRBV6-1|.|TRBJ1-5|.|13
CASSADSNQPQHF
TGTGCCAGCAGCGCAGACAGTAATCAGCCCCAGCATTTT
>TRBV14|TRBD1|TRBJ2-5|.|16
CASSQTGTGVRETQYF
TGTGCCAGCAGCCAAACCGGGACAGGGGTCCGGGAGACCCAGTACTTC
>TRBV27|.|TRBJ2-7|once|16
CASSSLSSGFSYEQYF
TGTGCCAGCAGTTCACTATCAAGCGGATTCTCCTACGAGCAGTACTTC
>TRBV5-1|TRBD1|TRBJ2-2|.|14
CASTRQGPTGELFF
TGCGCCAGCACCCGACAGGGGCCCACCGGGGAGCTGTTTTTT
>TRBV4-1|.|TRBJ2-3|.|15
CASSQATPASDTQYF
TGCGCCAGCAGCCAAGCAACACCGGCTAGCGATACGCAGTATTTT
>TRBV6-6|.|TRBJ2-6|.|16
CASSYSVASGANVLTF
TGTGCCAGCAGTTACTCAGTGGCCTCTGGGGCCAACGTCCTGACTTTC
>TRBV10-3|TRBD2|TRBJ2-3|.|15
CASGLAGGPTDTQYF
TGTGCCTCCGGACTAGCGGGAGGGCCCACAGATACGCAGTATTTT
>TRBV5-1|TRBD1|TRBJ2-2|.|16
CASSDTGGQNTGGLFF
TGCGCCAGCAGCGATACAGGGGGCCAAAACACCGGGGGGCTGTTTTTT
>TRBV11-2|TRBD2|TRBJ2-5|.|18
CASSFSSGLAGRQETQYF
TGTGCCAGCAGCTTTTCTTCTGGCCTAGCGGGAAGACAAGAGACCCAGTACTTC
>TRBV19|TRBD1|TRBJ1-6|.|16
CASSILGQGNNSPLHF
TGTGCCAGTAGTATCCTTGGACAGGGAAATAATTCACCCCTCCACTTT
>TRBV5-1|.|TRBJ2-7|.|15
CASSPQIGAVYEQYF
TGCGCCAGCAGCCCCCAGATTGGGGCGGTCTACGAGCAGTACTTC
>TRBV9|.|TRBJ2-2|few|14
CASSVDSYTGELFF
TGTGCCAGCAGCGTAGACTCTTACACCGGGGAGCTGTTTTTT
>TRBV28|TRBD1|TRBJ2-2|.|14
CASRTGMNTGELFF
TGTGCCAGCAGGACAGGGATGAACACCGGGGAGCTGTTTTTT
>TRBV5-6|.|TRBJ2-3|.|16
CASSFDPQALGDTQYF
TGTGCCAGCAGCTTCGACCCCCAAGCGTTGGGAGATACGCAGTATTTT